The 30 T cell receptor beta chains below were found in one sample sequenced in a study of T-cell memory formation after mild COVID-19. TCRdb re-called the 5' RACE reads through MiXCR, storing one row per CDR3 protein. The sample contains about 560,000 distinct CDR3 sequences, about a fifth of which appear only once. Sequencing used PBMCs or a T cell subset sorted from them (not recorded which). All receptors come from an adult woman who had mild COVID-19 (a few samples of this study predate the infection). Cell type and time point are not known.

This clonotype showed up just a few times. V usage is TRBV9 and J usage is TRBJ2-5; no clear D gene. The CDR3 length is 13 residues. Per the germline V gene, CDR1 is SGDLS and CDR2 is YYNGEE. V lost 0 bases and J lost 2, with 5 bases in between. The CDR3 DNA is TGTGCCAGCAGCGTAGGAACACAAGAGACCCAGTACTTC. Its translation is CASSVGTQETQYF.

The chain joins TRBV12-3 or TRBV12-4 to TRBJ1-2; D gene ambiguous. CDR3 length: 15 amino acids. The ends were cut back, 5 bases at V and 4 bases at J, with 17 bases in the middle. The CDR3 nucleotides read TGTGCCAGCAGTCCTGGCGGTGCTCGCGGCTATGGCTACACCTTC. Protein product: CASSPGGARGYGYTF.

This clonotype was seen more than once but under ten times. The rearrangement joins TRBV4-2 to TRBJ2-5; 16 nucleotides align to TRBD2. This CDR3 spans 19 amino acids. J lost 4 bases, V lost 5 bases, and 13 bases had no gene match. Germline V gene lookup returns CDR1 LGHNA and CDR2 YNFKEQ. The CDR3 bases are TGTGCCAGCAGCGAGGCCGGGACTAGCGGGGGGGAGGTCGGAGAGACCCAGTACTTC. The encoded protein is CASSEAGTSGGEVGETQYF.

This chain links TRBV20-1 with TRBJ1-5, with 9 bases that match TRBD1. This CDR3 has 15 residues. The germline gives CDR1 DFQATT, CDR2 SNEGSKA (reference sequence). V shed 6 bases, J shed 4 bases, and the junction held 10 bases outside the gene matches. The CDR3 coding sequence is TGCAGTGCAAAGATGGGGACAGGGCTGAATCAGCCCCAGCATTTT. Translating it yields CSAKMGTGLNQPQHF.

The chain couples TRBV15 to TRBJ1-1, with D maybe TRBD1 (5 bases). V was trimmed by 0 bases and J by 6 bases, leaving 8 bases between them. Germline V lookup: CDR1 LNHNV, CDR2 YYDKDF (reference sequence). The CDR3 consists of 13 residues. The CDR3 bases are TGTGCCACCAGCAGAGACAGGGCGGCTGAAGCTTTCTTT. Translated: CATSRDRAAEAFF.

This clonotype was seen a few times. The genes are TRBV20-1 and TRBJ1-1; tentatively, D is TRBD1 (6 bases). The length of the CDR3 is 14 residues. The V and J ends lost 5 bases and 8 bases respectively, with 21 bases between them. Per germline, CDR1 DFQATT and CDR2 SNEGSKA (reference sequence). CDR3 coding DNA: TGCAGTGCTGGGGAGACAAGGAGGGGGTCAGAAGCTTTCTTT. Protein product: CSAGETRRGSEAFF.

This rearrangement joins TRBV5-6 to TRBJ1-2, with 9 positions matching TRBD1. Germline V lookup: CDR1 SGHDT, CDR2 YYEEEE. The trim removed 3 bases at V and 8 bases at J, leaving 8 bases unmatched. This CDR3 comprises 14 residues. CDR3 loop: CASSSGQGRYGYTF. In nucleotides, the CDR3 is TGTGCCAGCAGCTCCGGACAGGGGCGTTACGGCTACACCTTC.

This clonotype has more than one count but fewer than ten. This chain links TRBV21-1 with TRBJ1-1; the table assigns TRBD1, which was not confirmed against the DNA. TRBV21-1 is marked as a pseudogene. The CDR3 extends over 15 amino acids. The CDR3 DNA sequence: TGTGCCAGCAGCGGACGACAGGGGGCATGGACTGAAGCTTTCTTT. Its protein product is CASSGRQGAWTEAFF.

V is TRBV19 and J is TRBJ2-7; D could derive from TRBD1 or TRBD2 (5 bases each). V shed 5 bases and J shed 4 bases, with 18 bases lying between them. Germline values: CDR1 LNHDA, CDR2 SQIVND (reference sequence). This CDR3 has 15 residues. DNA for the CDR3: TGTGCCAGTAGTCTAAGTGGGGGAAGGAATTACGAGCAGTACTTC. This translates into CASSLSGGRNYEQYF.

In this sample, this clonotype turned up a few times. This sequence joins TRBV5-1 and TRBJ2-7; D gene unclear. The length of the CDR3 is 13 residues. The germline gives CDR1 SGHRS, CDR2 YFSETQ. Trimming cost V 7 bases and J 0 bases, with 11 bases left between them. CDR3 sequence (DNA): TGCGCCAGCGGATCTCCGAGCTCCTACGAGCAGTACTTC. Translation: CASGSPSSYEQYF.

This clonotype occurred a few times. V is TRBV12-3 or TRBV12-4 and J is TRBJ1-5; TRBD1 matches at 10 bases. V was clipped by 3 bases and J by 2 bases; unmatched bases: 4. This CDR3 contains 16 residues. CDR3 region: CASSFGGTGGNQPQHF. In DNA form, the CDR3 reads TGTGCCAGCAGTTTTGGCGGGACAGGGGGCAATCAGCCCCAGCATTTT.

This clonotype was seen only a few times. The chain joins TRBV18 to TRBJ1-2, with D unclear. The CDR3 contains 13 residues. The V gene lost 3 bases and the J gene lost 0 bases, with 5 bases spanning the gap. Germline assignment: CDR1 KGHSH and CDR2 LQKENI. The CDR3 DNA reads TGTGCCAGCTCACCTTCATCTAACTATGGCTACACCTTC. This sequence encodes CASSPSSNYGYTF.

The chain recombines TRBV2 with TRBJ2-3; unclear D gene. In germline, CDR1 is SNHLY, CDR2 FYNNEI. Trimming left V 0 bases short and J 6 bases short, with 10 bases between. The CDR3 length is 14 residues. CDR3 sequence (DNA): TGTGCCAGCAGTGAAGCTCCGCCTGGGGATACGCAGTATTTT. Protein sequence: CASSEAPPGDTQYF.

This chain uses TRBV20-1 with TRBJ1-5; D may be TRBD1 (6 bases). The CDR3 totals 15 residues. The germline V and J ends were trimmed by 2 bases and 7 bases, with 18 bases remaining between them. Germline V gene sequence: CDR1 DFQATT, CDR2 SNEGSKA (reference sequence). The DNA for the CDR3 is TGCAGTGCTAGATTATCCGGGACATCTGGACAGCCCCAGCATTTT. It translates to CSARLSGTSGQPQHF.

This chain joins TRBV24-1 and TRBJ1-2, with D possibly TRBD1 on 5 matching bases. Germline assignment: CDR1 KGHDR and CDR2 SFDVKD. The CDR3 spans 14 residues. V dropped 1 base and J dropped 3 bases, with 8 bases sitting between them. CDR3 region: CATSDFRQHYGYTF. The CDR3 coding sequence is TGTGCCACCAGTGATTTCCGACAGCACTATGGCTACACCTTC.

The chain uses TRBV2 and TRBJ1-3; D might be TRBD1 (6 bases). V lost 7 bases and J 0 bases, leaving 13 bases between the germline ends. The germline gives CDR1 SNHLY, CDR2 FYNNEI. The CDR3 is made up of 15 amino acids. The CDR3 loop is CASKLQGSSGNTIYF. CDR3 bases: TGTGCCAGCAAGCTACAGGGAAGCTCTGGAAACACCATATATTTT. Full variable domain (rest looked up from reference TRBV2 and TRBJ1-3): EPEVTQTPSHQVTQMGQEVILRCVPISNHLYFYWYRQILGQKVEFLVSFYNNEISEKSEIFDDQFSVERPDGSNFTLKIRSTKLEDSAMYFCASKLQGSSGNTIYFGEGSWLTVV.

The chain couples TRBV15 to TRBJ2-7, with D perhaps TRBD1 (6 bases). V was shortened by 1 base and J by 2 bases, with 12 bases between the two germline ends. Germline CDR1 reads LNHNV; CDR2 reads YYDKDF (reference sequence). There are 15 residues in the CDR3. CDR3 sequence: CATSRVAGETYEQYF. The CDR3 region has the DNA TGTGCCACCAGCAGAGTGGCAGGGGAAACCTACGAGCAGTACTTC.

In this sample, this clonotype turned up a few times. The rearrangement links TRBV6-2 or TRBV6-3 to TRBJ2-7; D is undetermined. CDR3 length equals 10 residues. V lost 6 bases to trimming and J lost 4 bases, with 4 bases between them. Per the germline V gene, CDR1 is MNHEY and CDR2 is SVGEGT. CDR3 sequence (DNA): TGTGCCAGCAGGGGGTACGAGCAGTACTTC. Residues: CASRGYEQYF.

DNA for the CDR3: TGTGCCAGCAGCCATAGACAGGCGGTGAACACTGAAGCTTTCTTT. It encodes CASSHRQAVNTEAFF. The chain combines TRBV11-2 with TRBJ1-1; D possibly corresponds to TRBD1 (6 bases). V dropped 5 bases and J dropped 0 bases, with 13 bases sitting between them. This CDR3 is 15 amino acids long. Germline loops: CDR1 SGHAT, CDR2 FQNNGV.

This clonotype has more than one count but fewer than ten. The V and J genes are TRBV5-6 and TRBJ2-2; D call uncertain. The germline CDR1 and CDR2 sequences are SGHDT and YYEEEE. Trimming removed 3 bases at V and 5 bases at J, with 8 bases between. The CDR3 runs to 13 residues. In DNA, the CDR3 is TGTGCCAGCAGCTGGGGAAGAACCGGGGAGCTGTTTTTT. This encodes CASSWGRTGELFF.

In this sample, this clonotype turned up many times. The V call is TRBV7-2, the J call TRBJ2-3; TRBD1 matches 8 bases. Trimming took 5 bases from V and 5 from J; bases not matched to a gene: 6. This CDR3 has 14 residues. Germline V gene lookup returns CDR1 SGHTA and CDR2 FQGNSA. The CDR3 sequence is CASSVGTGGDTQYF. The CDR3 DNA reads TGTGCCAGCAGCGTCGGGACAGGCGGAGATACGCAGTATTTT.

The chain joins TRBV6-5 to TRBJ1-2; maybe TRBD1 (6 bases). Per germline, CDR1 MNHEY and CDR2 SVGAGI. Trimming removed 5 bases from V and 1 base from J, with 11 bases in between. The length of the CDR3 is 14 residues. CDR3: CASSGGQDNYGYTF. CDR3 DNA: TGTGCCAGCAGTGGGGGGCAGGATAACTATGGCTACACCTTC.

J is TRBJ2-5 and V is TRBV29-1; D ambiguous. Trimming took 4 bases from V and 2 from J, leaving 11 bases between them. CDR3 length equals 13 residues. From germline, CDR1 is SQVTM and CDR2 ANQGSEA. CDR3 residues: CSVGVRSQETQYF. The CDR3, as DNA: TGCAGCGTTGGGGTGAGGTCTCAAGAGACCCAGTACTTC.

This clonotype came up a few times. The J gene is TRBJ1-1, the V gene TRBV5-1, with D possibly matching TRBD1 (5 bases). V gave up 4 bases and J gave up 5 bases, with 15 bases separating them. CDR3 size: 14 residues. CDR1 SGHRS and CDR2 YFSETQ come from the germline V gene. The CDR3 sequence is CASSGTARETEAFF. Written as DNA, the CDR3 is TGCGCCAGCAGCGGGACCGCGAGGGAAACTGAAGCTTTCTTT.

The rearrangement joins TRBV7-9 to TRBJ1-1, with D unresolved. The CDR3 is 12 amino acids. Germline CDR1 SEHNR, CDR2 FQNEAQ (reference sequence). V shed 1 base and J shed 11 bases, with 11 bases lying between them. CDR3 protein: CASSLGSVGAFF. DNA for the CDR3: TGTGCCAGCAGCTTAGGTTCGGTTGGGGCTTTCTTT.

The rearrangement joins TRBV7-9 to TRBJ2-7, with 7 positions matching TRBD1. CDR3 length: 14 residues. From germline, CDR1 is SEHNR and CDR2 FQNEAQ (reference sequence). The trim removed 4 bases at V and 4 bases at J, leaving 7 bases unmatched. The CDR3 DNA is TGTGCCAGCAGCTCAACAGGGGTAGAGTACGAGCAGTACTTC. Translation: CASSSTGVEYEQYF.

The V call is TRBV9, the J call TRBJ2-5; weak D call: TRBD2 (5 bases). Trimming removed 0 bases from V and 0 bases from J, with 6 bases in between. The CDR3 contains 14 residues. CDR1 SGDLS and CDR2 YYNGEE come from the germline V gene. The CDR3 reads CASSVGRYQETQYF. The CDR3 bases are TGTGCCAGCAGCGTAGGGAGGTACCAAGAGACCCAGTACTTC.

This clonotype has a handful of counts. CDR3 protein: CASSVDRGFAEAFF. The CDR3 coding sequence is TGTGCCAGCAGTGTGGACAGGGGGTTCGCTGAAGCTTTCTTT. The chain joins TRBV2 to TRBJ1-1, with 10 bases that match TRBD1. Germline V gene data show CDR1 as SNHLY and CDR2 as FYNNEI. V trimming: 4 bases; J trimming: 6 bases; junction bases outside the gene matches: 5. The CDR3 spans 14 residues.

This clonotype was counted a few times. The chain has TRBV25-1 and TRBJ2-3; tentative D call: TRBD2 (6 bases). V dropped 3 bases and J dropped 2 bases, with 12 bases sitting between them. The CDR3 extends over 15 amino acids. Germline V CDR1 and CDR2: MGHDK, SYGVNS. The CDR3 DNA reads as TGTGCCAGCAGTGACCCCGGGACTCCCACAGATACGCAGTATTTT. Residues: CASSDPGTPTDTQYF.

This clonotype was counted between two and nine times. V is TRBV6-5 and J is TRBJ1-2; D not resolved. The CDR3 runs to 13 residues. The germline CDR1 and CDR2 sequences are MNHEY and SVGAGI. Trimming took off 6 bases at V and 8 bases at J, with 16 bases between the two ends. Here the CDR3 reads CASRPTTRGGYTF. The DNA of the CDR3 is TGTGCCAGCAGGCCCACTACCAGAGGAGGCTACACCTTC.